This T cell receptor beta chain was observed in a study of blood T cells in healthy people across ages. The CDR3 runs to 16 residues. V was shortened by 6 bases and J by 3 bases, with 20 bases between the two germline ends. The germline V gene encodes CDR1 SQVTM and CDR2 ANQGSEA. With a J-beta primer mix and a sample-barcoded 5' primer, a second PCR ran roughly 6 to 11 cycles. TCRdb reprocessed the 5' RACE reads via MiXCR and lists one record per CDR3 protein. The sample lists 1.8 million or so distinct CDR3 sequences; approximately 39% were seen once. The chain uses TRBV29-1 and TRBJ2-2; possibly TRBD2 for D (5 bases). The sequence was obtained from a human donor in good health. Material for sequencing was blood. In DNA form, the CDR3 reads TGCAGCGTCGGAGGACTTTCCCACATTGACACCGGGGAGCTGTTTTTT. Its translation: CSVGGLSHIDTGELFF.